This passage covers 32 T cell receptor beta chains from one sample sequenced in a study of CD8 T cells in ankylosing spondylitis. TCRdb re-derived calls from the 5' RACE reads in MiXCR, one entry per CDR3 protein. The sample has a few hundred thousand distinct CDR3 sequences, 15% to 20% seen once. Sequencing was carried out using blood, either unsorted or a sorted T cell fraction (not recorded which). The receptors stem from a male donor with ankylosing spondylitis or in good health (not recorded which).

This clonotype occurred many times. V gene TRBV6-1 combines with J gene TRBJ2-5; TRBD1 agrees at 10 bases. From germline, CDR1 is MNHNS and CDR2 SASEGT. CDR3 size: 18 residues. Losses at the gene ends were 8 bases for V and 1 base for J; bases not matched to a gene: 16. The CDR3 nucleotides read TGTGCCAGCTTGGGAGGCTATTGGGGACAGGGGCCCCAAGAGACCCAGTACTTC. It translates to CASLGGYWGQGPQETQYF.

This chain connects TRBV6-5 to TRBJ1-2; D possibly corresponds to TRBD1 (6 bases). The germline CDR1 and CDR2 sequences are MNHEY and SVGAGI. V was trimmed by 0 bases and J by 5 bases, leaving 13 bases between them. This CDR3 is 15 amino acids long. In DNA, the CDR3 is TGTGCCAGCAGTTACTCATCGGGGGCTCGGTATGGCTACACCTTC. Its translation is CASSYSSGARYGYTF.

This clonotype was seen a handful of times. The CDR3 is CASSFLRGETYNEQFF. CDR3 DNA sequence: TGTGCCAGCAGTTTTCTCAGGGGAGAAACCTACAATGAGCAGTTCTTC. The chain combines TRBV27 with TRBJ2-1; TRBD1 might be the D (6 bases). The CDR3 extends over 16 amino acids. Germline V gene lookup returns CDR1 MNHEY and CDR2 SMNVEV (reference sequence). Deletions cut 3 bases from V and 2 bases from J, with 14 bases between.

This clonotype was counted between two and nine times. V usage is TRBV12-5 and J usage is TRBJ1-6; D remains ambiguous. The CDR3 sequence is 14 residues long. Germline V lookup: CDR1 LGHNT, CDR2 FRNRAP. V shed 4 bases and J shed 11 bases, with 15 bases lying between them. In DNA, the CDR3 is TGTGCTAGTGGTTCCAGATTCTTTTCGACACCCCTCCACTTT. Protein: CASGSRFFSTPLHF.

The chain carries TRBV7-9 and TRBJ1-4; 8 bases map to TRBD1. The germline gives CDR1 SEHNR, CDR2 FQNEAQ (reference sequence). The ends lost 4 bases at V and 8 bases at J; junction bases unmatched: 6. This CDR3 spans 14 amino acids. The CDR3 sequence is CASSSGQGREKLFF. CDR3 sequence (DNA): TGTGCCAGCAGCTCAGGACAGGGAAGGGAAAAACTGTTTTTT.

This clonotype was seen a handful of times. The chain carries TRBV4-3 and TRBJ2-3; weak D call: TRBD2 (5 bases). Looked up from germline, CDR1 is LGHNA and CDR2 is YSLEER. V was shortened by 3 bases and J by 3 bases, with 16 bases between the two germline ends. The CDR3 has 16 amino acids. CDR3 in amino acids: CASSQELVRGTDTQYF. DNA for the CDR3: TGCGCCAGCAGCCAGGAGCTCGTCCGGGGTACAGATACGCAGTATTTT.

This clonotype occurred a few times. This chain joins TRBV6-5 and TRBJ1-1; 7 bases agree with TRBD1. Germline CDR1 is MNHEY and CDR2 is SVGAGI. The CDR3 contains 17 residues. Trimming took 2 bases from V and 3 from J; bases not matched to a gene: 12. The CDR3 spells CASSYVARDSSDTEAFF. CDR3 DNA sequence: TGTGCCAGCAGTTACGTAGCCCGGGACAGTTCTGACACTGAAGCTTTCTTT.

This clonotype was seen a few times. The chain carries TRBV6-5 and TRBJ2-5, with a possible D match to TRBD2 (6 bases). CDR3 size: 15 residues. V lost 6 bases, J lost 0 bases, and 14 bases lay in between. Germline CDR1 MNHEY, CDR2 SVGAGI. The CDR3 loop is CASRLADSYQETQYF. DNA for the CDR3: TGTGCCAGCAGGTTAGCGGATTCGTACCAAGAGACCCAGTACTTC.

On this clonotype itself: The junction differs from germline at one of its ends, possibly a read error. The gene calls are TRBV4-3 and TRBJ1-1, with D unclear. CDR3 size: 15 residues. Germline V gives CDR1 LGHNA, CDR2 YSLEER. CDR3 coding DNA: TGCGCCAGCAGCCAAGACCCGTACATGAACACTGAAGCTTACTTT. Encoded protein: CASSQDPYMNTEAYF.

The chain employs TRBV7-9 and TRBJ1-1; 7 nucleotides agree with TRBD1. Per the germline V gene, CDR1 is SEHNR and CDR2 is FQNEAQ (reference sequence). The ends lost 0 bases at V and 1 base at J; junction bases unmatched: 2. There are 15 residues in the CDR3. The CDR3 DNA is TGTGCCAGCAGCTTAGCGACAGGGCGGAACACTGAAGCTTTCTTT. This gives the protein CASSLATGRNTEAFF.

This clonotype was picked up a small number of times. The J gene is TRBJ1-5, the V gene TRBV12-3 or TRBV12-4; D is undetermined. V lost 3 bases, J lost 3 bases, and 9 bases lay in between. The CDR3 spans 14 residues. CDR3 bases: TGTGCCAGCAGTTTTGGTGAGATCAATCAGCCCCAGCATTTT. Protein product: CASSFGEINQPQHF.

This chain links TRBV27 with TRBJ2-1, with TRBD1 matching 9 bases. V was pared by 6 bases and J by 3 bases, with 9 bases of the junction left unmatched. Germline V gene sequence: CDR1 MNHEY, CDR2 SMNVEV (reference sequence). The CDR3 has 16 residues. The CDR3 DNA reads as TGTGCCAGCAGACCTCGACAGGGGGTTTTCTACAATGAGCAGTTCTTC. The encoded protein is CASRPRQGVFYNEQFF.

J is TRBJ2-3 and V is TRBV10-2; 13 bases fit TRBD2. V shed 3 bases and J 4 bases; nucleotides not matched to a gene: 4. CDR1 is WSHSY and CDR2 is SAAADI in the germline V gene. The CDR3 contains 16 residues. CDR3 sequence reads: CASSDALAGGSDTQYF. In nucleotides, the CDR3 is TGCGCCAGCAGTGACGCACTAGCGGGAGGGTCAGATACGCAGTATTTT.

This clonotype has just a few counts. This rearrangement joins TRBV9 to TRBJ2-1; 7 nucleotides agree with TRBD1. Germline V gene sequence: CDR1 SGDLS, CDR2 YYNGEE. The CDR3 covers 16 residues. Germline trimming cut 4 bases from V and 6 bases from J; bases unmatched to any gene: 13. The CDR3 here is CASSLGTARTFNEQFF. Here the CDR3 DNA reads TGTGCCAGCAGCCTAGGGACAGCCCGAACTTTCAATGAGCAGTTCTTC.

A few counts support this clonotype. The V gene is TRBV2, the J gene TRBJ2-3; 8 nucleotides line up with TRBD2. The germline CDR1 and CDR2 sequences are SNHLY and FYNNEI. Germline trimming cut 4 bases from V and 6 bases from J; bases unmatched to any gene: 12. CDR3 length equals 16 residues. The CDR3 loop is CASSAPSGRLGDTQYF. The CDR3 nucleotides are TGTGCCAGCAGTGCTCCGAGCGGGAGACTAGGGGATACGCAGTATTTT.

This clonotype was observed a few times. This chain uses TRBV7-3 with TRBJ2-2; 9 nucleotides align to TRBD2. Germline V gene sequence: CDR1 SGHTA, CDR2 FQGTGA. Unmatched junction bases numbered 4, after V lost 4 bases and J lost 7 bases. There are 14 residues in the CDR3. The CDR3, as DNA: TGTGCCAGCAGCTCGGGACTAGCAGGCGGGGAGCTGTTTTTT. Protein sequence: CASSSGLAGGELFF.

This clonotype has only a few counts. The rearrangement joins TRBV7-8 to TRBJ2-7, with D tentatively TRBD2 (5 bases). Germline CDR1 reads SGHVS; CDR2 reads FQNEAQ. This CDR3 is 15 amino acids long. V lost 1 base, J lost 0 bases, and 10 bases lay in between. The CDR3: CASSLVEGGSYEQYF. The CDR3 DNA reads as TGTGCCAGCAGCTTAGTCGAGGGCGGCTCCTACGAGCAGTACTTC.

This clonotype was counted between two and nine times. The CDR3: CSARGGQGAYNEQFF. In DNA form, the CDR3 reads TGCAGTGCTAGAGGGGGACAGGGGGCCTACAATGAGCAGTTCTTC. V is TRBV20-1 and J is TRBJ2-1; 11 bases agree with TRBD1. The CDR3 loop spans 15 amino acids. CDR1 is DFQATT and CDR2 is SNEGSKA in the germline V gene (reference sequence). After removal of 1 base from V and 2 bases from J, the junction contained 1 base not matched to a gene.

This clonotype has at least ten counts. J is TRBJ2-5 and V is TRBV10-2; D may be TRBD1 or TRBD2 (6 bases each). Germline CDR1 is WSHSY and CDR2 is SAAADI. V was cut by 4 bases and J by 0 bases, with 15 bases left in between. This CDR3 has 16 amino acids. DNA for the CDR3: TGCGCCAGCAGTGGGGAAACAGGGAGGAACCAAGAGACCCAGTACTTC. This translates into CASSGETGRNQETQYF.

This rearrangement joins TRBV12-3 or TRBV12-4 to TRBJ1-1; perhaps TRBD1 as D (5 bases). V was clipped by 5 bases and J by 1 base, with 17 bases between them. This CDR3 is built from 16 residues. CDR3 in DNA: TGTGCCAGCAGTCTCATCACGGGACGGGGGAACACTGAAGCTTTCTTT. The encoded protein is CASSLITGRGNTEAFF.

This clonotype occurred many times. This chain connects TRBV7-8 to TRBJ2-7, with D hard to call. This CDR3 has 14 residues. V shed 0 bases and J shed 1 base, with 7 bases lying between them. Germline CDR1 SGHVS, CDR2 FQNEAQ. CDR3 coding DNA: TGTGCCAGCAGCTTAGCGCGCGAGTCCTACGAGCAGTACTTC. Its protein is CASSLARESYEQYF.

This clonotype was seen more than once but under ten times. The genes are TRBV9 and TRBJ2-3; D is perhaps TRBD2 (5 bases). The germline V and J ends were trimmed by 7 bases and 0 bases, with 12 bases remaining between them. The germline CDR1 and CDR2 sequences are SGDLS and YYNGEE. The length of the CDR3 is 14 residues. The chain's CDR3 is CASSSGGSTDTQYF. The CDR3 DNA sequence: TGTGCCAGCTCCTCTGGCGGGAGCACAGATACGCAGTATTTT.

The J gene is TRBJ2-7, the V gene TRBV5-1, with 12 bases aligning to TRBD2. The CDR3 runs 15 residues. The junction had 5 bases not matched to a gene; V was cut back by 4 bases and J by 3 bases. Germline V gene data show CDR1 as SGHRS and CDR2 as YFSETQ. CDR3 protein: CASSKEGLAGYEQYF. The CDR3 DNA sequence: TGCGCCAGCAGCAAGGAGGGACTAGCGGGCTACGAGCAGTACTTC.

This clonotype appeared a few times. The chain uses TRBV28 and TRBJ2-6; the match to TRBD1 covers 12 bases. The germline CDR1 and CDR2 sequences are MDHEN and SYDVKM. The CDR3 has 18 amino acids. V shed 6 bases and J 2 bases; nucleotides not matched to a gene: 8. The CDR3 loop reads CASSLRDRGRPGANVLTF. CDR3 bases: TGTGCCAGCAGCCTACGGGACAGGGGGCGGCCTGGGGCCAACGTCCTGACTTTC.

This clonotype was seen a handful of times. The rearrangement joins TRBV7-3 to TRBJ2-1; tentatively, D is TRBD2 (7 bases). V was trimmed by 1 base and J by 2 bases, leaving 15 bases between them. Germline CDR1 is SGHTA and CDR2 is FQGTGA. The CDR3 loop spans 17 amino acids. CDR3 residues: CASSLKGGGTPYNEQFF. CDR3 DNA: TGTGCCAGCAGCTTAAAGGGGGGGGGGACACCCTACAATGAGCAGTTCTTC.

There are a few counts of this clonotype. The CDR3 nucleotides read TGTGCCAGCAGATCCCCCGCTAGCGGGAGTACGAGAGAGACCCAGTACTTC. Translation: CASRSPASGSTRETQYF. The chain joins TRBV4-2 to TRBJ2-5; 10 bases agree with TRBD2. CDR3 length equals 17 residues. The V segment lost 6 bases and the J segment 4 bases; nucleotides outside the gene matches: 14. Germline lookup yields CDR1 LGHNA and CDR2 YNFKEQ.

This clonotype was picked up many times. CDR3 amino acids: CSVGPVAGEGYEQYF. CDR3 coding DNA: TGCAGCGTTGGCCCCGTGGCAGGGGAAGGCTACGAGCAGTACTTC. This sequence joins TRBV29-1 and TRBJ2-7; D possibly corresponds to TRBD1 (6 bases). The CDR3 extends over 15 amino acids. Germline assignment: CDR1 SQVTM and CDR2 ANQGSEA. With 4 bases removed from V and 3 bases from J, the gap between germline ends came to 19 bases.

This clonotype has a handful of counts. The chain couples TRBV6-5 to TRBJ2-5, with D perhaps matching TRBD1 (6 bases). V lost 4 bases, J lost 4 bases, and 25 bases lay in between. In germline, CDR1 is MNHEY, CDR2 SVGAGI. The CDR3 spans 18 residues. This CDR3 is CASSLTTEAITRGETQYF. The CDR3 DNA is TGTGCCAGCAGTTTAACAACCGAGGCAATAACCAGGGGAGAGACCCAGTACTTC.

This clonotype has more than one count but fewer than ten. The chain combines TRBV4-1 with TRBJ2-5, with D hard to call. The CDR3 runs 14 residues. Germline values: CDR1 MGHRA, CDR2 YSYEKL. Trimming pared 1 base from V and 0 bases from J, leaving 6 bases between. This CDR3 is CASSQVVNQETQYF. CDR3 bases: TGCGCCAGCAGCCAAGTTGTGAACCAAGAGACCCAGTACTTC.

In its sample, this clonotype was seen a few times. The J gene is TRBJ2-1, the V gene TRBV27; TRBD2 matches at 12 bases. The CDR3 has 15 amino acids. Looked up from germline, CDR1 is MNHEY and CDR2 is SMNVEV (reference sequence). J gave up 8 bases and V 5 bases, and 7 bases lay outside the gene matches. The CDR3 sequence: CASSAGTSGRDEQFF. CDR3 DNA sequence: TGTGCCAGCAGTGCCGGGACTAGCGGGCGGGATGAGCAGTTCTTC.

The sample holds many counts of this clonotype. The rearrangement uses TRBV7-3 and TRBJ2-3; D remains unclear. CDR1 and CDR2 from the germline V gene are SGHTA and FQGTGA. This CDR3 region has 13 residues. V gave up 4 bases and J gave up 2 bases, with 7 bases separating them. As DNA, the CDR3 is TGTGCCAGCAGCTCCGGCACCACAGATACGCAGTATTTT. Encoded protein: CASSSGTTDTQYF.

The sample holds a few counts of this clonotype. This chain connects TRBV12-3 or TRBV12-4 to TRBJ1-1, with 8 bases aligning to TRBD1. V was clipped by 5 bases and J by 3 bases; unmatched bases: 8. This CDR3 has 15 amino acids. CDR3 DNA sequence: TGTGCCAGCAGTGCTTCCGGGACAGGAGACACTGAAGCTTTCTTT. Translating it yields CASSASGTGDTEAFF.